The 7 T cell receptor beta chains listed next were all sequenced from one sample in a study of T cell repertoires in cytomegalovirus infection. Their antigen targets remain unknown. TCRdb recomputed calls from the reads with MiXCR, one row per CDR3 protein. The sample has roughly 920,000 distinct CDR3 sequences, 30% to 40% seen once. Sequencing used cultured CD8+ T cells from PBMCs, obtained from culture after CMV antigen stimulation. Receptor source: a human donor in good health (CMV status not recorded). Some clones in this sample may be carry-over from other donors' samples.

The genes are TRBV29-1 and TRBJ2-1, with 9 nucleotides matching TRBD1. The J segment lost 8 bases and the V segment lost 7 bases, leaving 15 bases of the junction unmatched. The CDR3 runs to 15 residues. The germline gives CDR1 SQVTM, CDR2 ANQGSEA. CDR3 coding DNA: TGCAGCGCTGATTTCTATGACAGGGGGATATATGAGCAGTTCTTC. Translated, it gives CSADFYDRGIYEQFF.

This chain links TRBV7-8 with TRBJ2-5; 7 positions match TRBD1. Trimming at V came to 5 bases and at J to 5 bases, leaving 17 bases not matched to a gene. Germline CDR1 SGHVS, CDR2 FQNEAQ. The CDR3 length is 17 residues. The CDR3 protein is CASSLPQGTGEIETQYF. The CDR3 nucleotides are TGTGCCAGCAGCCTCCCCCAGGGAACAGGGGAAATCGAGACCCAGTACTTC.

This clonotype appeared a few times. J is TRBJ2-7 and V is TRBV28; D unresolved. The V end lost 5 bases, the J end lost 2 bases, and 10 bases lay between the germline ends. Germline lookup yields CDR1 MDHEN and CDR2 SYDVKM. CDR3 length: 13 residues. CDR3: CASSGRRAYEQYV. In nucleotides, the CDR3 is TGTGCCAGCAGTGGGCGGCGAGCCTACGAGCAGTACGTC.

The chain uses TRBV6-7 and TRBJ2-5; TRBD2 matches at 8 bases. TRBV6-7 is placed among ORFs of uncertain function. V was clipped by 6 bases and J by 5 bases; unmatched bases: 14. This CDR3 is 16 amino acids long. The CDR3 sequence: CASRAQASGGRETQYF. DNA of the CDR3: TGTGCCAGCAGGGCCCAAGCCAGCGGGGGAAGGGAGACCCAGTACTTC.

About this clonotype: The junction shows a germline mismatch at one end, possibly a read error. The V and J genes are TRBV6-5 and TRBJ1-2; a weak D match, TRBD1 (6 bases). The germline V gene has CDR1 MNHEY and CDR2 SVGAGI. This CDR3 has 14 amino acids. The CDR3 DNA reads as TGTGTCAGCAGCCCCGGGGGGGCGGACTATGGCTACACCTTC. As protein: CVSSPGGADYGYTF.

This clonotype was found many times. The V and J genes are TRBV12-3 or TRBV12-4 and TRBJ2-3; D uncertain. V lost 5 bases and J lost 1, with 10 bases in between. The CDR3 is 14 amino acids. The CDR3 reads CASSPPMGTDTQYF. In DNA, the CDR3 is TGTGCCAGCAGTCCGCCTATGGGCACAGATACGCAGTATTTT.

This clonotype was seen only a few times. V usage is TRBV25-1 and J usage is TRBJ2-7; TRBD1 agrees at 8 bases. The CDR3 consists of 16 residues. Germline trimming cut 1 base from V and 3 bases from J; bases unmatched to any gene: 8. Germline V gene data show CDR1 as MGHDK and CDR2 as SYGVNS. The CDR3 sequence: CASSELTDRDFYEQYF. The CDR3 nucleotides read TGTGCCAGCAGTGAATTGACGGACAGGGATTTCTACGAGCAGTACTTC.